This T cell receptor (beta chain) stems from a study of human T cells and chemical hapten exposure. This clonotype has ten or more counts. The time point denotes: patch test 1, 2 weeks after DPC sensitization. Treatment meaning: therapeutic diphenylcyclopropenone sensitization with weekly scalp DPC. TCRdb used MiXCR to reprocess the RACE reads, holding one entry per CDR3 protein. The sample gives 85,000 or so distinct CDR3 sequences, roughly a tenth of which show up once; 3.5% to 4.5% is in the top ten. The ends were cut back, 6 bases at V and 0 bases at J, with 11 bases in the middle. This CDR3 is 14 amino acids long. From germline, CDR1 is WSHSY and CDR2 SAAADI.

This material consisted of whole blood, taken in connection with sensitization to the hapten diphenylcyclopropenone (DPC). This chain links TRBV10-2 with TRBJ1-2; weak D call: TRBD1 (6 bases). The TCR originated in a woman in her fifties or sixties with alopecia areata. Some clones in this sample may be carry-over from other donors' samples. The CDR3 here is CASRDSGTNYGYTF. In DNA form, the CDR3 reads TGCGCCAGCAGGGACAGTGGGACTAACTATGGCTACACCTTC.